The 7 T cell receptor beta chains below were found in one sample sequenced in a study of T-cell memory formation after mild COVID-19. TCRdb redid the calling of the 5' RACE reads with MiXCR, one entry per CDR3 protein. Of around 110,000 distinct CDR3 sequences in the sample, over 13% were seen once. The sequenced sample was PBMCs or a T cell subset sorted from them (not recorded which). The source is a man younger than 35 who had mild COVID-19 (a few samples of this study predate the infection). Cell type and time point are not known.

The V gene is TRBV12-3 or TRBV12-4, the J gene TRBJ2-3; D possibly corresponds to TRBD1 (6 bases). The CDR3 has 15 residues. The V end was cut by 2 bases, the J end by 1 base, with 10 bases between. The CDR3 nucleotides are TGTGCCAGCAGTTTACAGGGGACCGGCACAGATACGCAGTATTTT. It encodes CASSLQGTGTDTQYF.

This rearrangement joins TRBV10-3 to TRBJ1-1; a possible D gene is TRBD1 (6 bases). The ends were cut back, 6 bases at V and 2 bases at J, with 13 bases in the middle. This CDR3 contains 14 residues. Germline V lookup: CDR1 ENHRY, CDR2 SYGVKD. DNA for the CDR3: TGTGCCATCAGGGAACAGGGCACAAACACTGAAGCTTTCTTT. It translates to CAIREQGTNTEAFF.

This clonotype was detected only a few times. This chain links TRBV30 with TRBJ2-7, with D perhaps being TRBD1 or TRBD2 (5 bases each). The germline CDR1 and CDR2 sequences are GTSNPN and SVGIG (reference sequence). V was pared by 1 base and J by 1 base, with 17 bases between. The CDR3 consists of 16 residues. This CDR3 reads CAWSGHQGTDSYEQYF. The CDR3 DNA follows: TGTGCCTGGAGTGGCCACCAAGGGACGGATTCCTACGAGCAGTACTTC.

This clonotype was counted many times. The chain employs TRBV3-1 and TRBJ2-2; 9 positions match TRBD1. Germline V CDR1 and CDR2: LGHDT, YNNKEL (reference sequence). This CDR3 region has 16 residues. The J segment lost 4 bases and the V segment lost 4 bases, leaving 7 bases of the junction unmatched. The chain's CDR3 is CASSPGQGLITGELFF. The CDR3 DNA follows: TGTGCCAGCAGCCCCGGACAGGGGTTGATCACCGGGGAGCTGTTTTTT.

V gene TRBV14 combines with J gene TRBJ1-2, with D possibly TRBD1 on 6 matching bases. The CDR3 has 14 amino acids. CDR1 is SGHDN, CDR2 FVKESK, per germline. V was pared by 4 bases and J by 5 bases, with 14 bases between. CDR3 sequence (DNA): TGTGCCAGCAGCCCGTACGGGGGCTGGTATGGCTACACCTTC. The encoded protein is CASSPYGGWYGYTF.

This clonotype showed up many times. The J gene is TRBJ1-6, the V gene TRBV5-1; 10 bases line up with TRBD1. V was pared by 4 bases and J by 10 bases, with 5 bases of the junction left unmatched. CDR3 length equals 14 residues. The germline V gene encodes CDR1 SGHRS and CDR2 YFSETQ. CDR3: CASSTGTGESPLHF. The DNA for the CDR3 is TGCGCCAGCAGCACCGGGACAGGGGAGTCACCCCTCCACTTT.

V and J are TRBV7-8 and TRBJ1-5; D uncertain. This CDR3 region has 12 residues. CDR1 SGHVS and CDR2 FQNEAQ come from the germline V gene. The V and J ends lost 4 bases and 7 bases respectively, with 8 bases between them. This CDR3 reads CASSSMGQPQHF. CDR3 coding DNA: TGTGCCAGCAGCTCCATGGGCCAGCCCCAGCATTTT.